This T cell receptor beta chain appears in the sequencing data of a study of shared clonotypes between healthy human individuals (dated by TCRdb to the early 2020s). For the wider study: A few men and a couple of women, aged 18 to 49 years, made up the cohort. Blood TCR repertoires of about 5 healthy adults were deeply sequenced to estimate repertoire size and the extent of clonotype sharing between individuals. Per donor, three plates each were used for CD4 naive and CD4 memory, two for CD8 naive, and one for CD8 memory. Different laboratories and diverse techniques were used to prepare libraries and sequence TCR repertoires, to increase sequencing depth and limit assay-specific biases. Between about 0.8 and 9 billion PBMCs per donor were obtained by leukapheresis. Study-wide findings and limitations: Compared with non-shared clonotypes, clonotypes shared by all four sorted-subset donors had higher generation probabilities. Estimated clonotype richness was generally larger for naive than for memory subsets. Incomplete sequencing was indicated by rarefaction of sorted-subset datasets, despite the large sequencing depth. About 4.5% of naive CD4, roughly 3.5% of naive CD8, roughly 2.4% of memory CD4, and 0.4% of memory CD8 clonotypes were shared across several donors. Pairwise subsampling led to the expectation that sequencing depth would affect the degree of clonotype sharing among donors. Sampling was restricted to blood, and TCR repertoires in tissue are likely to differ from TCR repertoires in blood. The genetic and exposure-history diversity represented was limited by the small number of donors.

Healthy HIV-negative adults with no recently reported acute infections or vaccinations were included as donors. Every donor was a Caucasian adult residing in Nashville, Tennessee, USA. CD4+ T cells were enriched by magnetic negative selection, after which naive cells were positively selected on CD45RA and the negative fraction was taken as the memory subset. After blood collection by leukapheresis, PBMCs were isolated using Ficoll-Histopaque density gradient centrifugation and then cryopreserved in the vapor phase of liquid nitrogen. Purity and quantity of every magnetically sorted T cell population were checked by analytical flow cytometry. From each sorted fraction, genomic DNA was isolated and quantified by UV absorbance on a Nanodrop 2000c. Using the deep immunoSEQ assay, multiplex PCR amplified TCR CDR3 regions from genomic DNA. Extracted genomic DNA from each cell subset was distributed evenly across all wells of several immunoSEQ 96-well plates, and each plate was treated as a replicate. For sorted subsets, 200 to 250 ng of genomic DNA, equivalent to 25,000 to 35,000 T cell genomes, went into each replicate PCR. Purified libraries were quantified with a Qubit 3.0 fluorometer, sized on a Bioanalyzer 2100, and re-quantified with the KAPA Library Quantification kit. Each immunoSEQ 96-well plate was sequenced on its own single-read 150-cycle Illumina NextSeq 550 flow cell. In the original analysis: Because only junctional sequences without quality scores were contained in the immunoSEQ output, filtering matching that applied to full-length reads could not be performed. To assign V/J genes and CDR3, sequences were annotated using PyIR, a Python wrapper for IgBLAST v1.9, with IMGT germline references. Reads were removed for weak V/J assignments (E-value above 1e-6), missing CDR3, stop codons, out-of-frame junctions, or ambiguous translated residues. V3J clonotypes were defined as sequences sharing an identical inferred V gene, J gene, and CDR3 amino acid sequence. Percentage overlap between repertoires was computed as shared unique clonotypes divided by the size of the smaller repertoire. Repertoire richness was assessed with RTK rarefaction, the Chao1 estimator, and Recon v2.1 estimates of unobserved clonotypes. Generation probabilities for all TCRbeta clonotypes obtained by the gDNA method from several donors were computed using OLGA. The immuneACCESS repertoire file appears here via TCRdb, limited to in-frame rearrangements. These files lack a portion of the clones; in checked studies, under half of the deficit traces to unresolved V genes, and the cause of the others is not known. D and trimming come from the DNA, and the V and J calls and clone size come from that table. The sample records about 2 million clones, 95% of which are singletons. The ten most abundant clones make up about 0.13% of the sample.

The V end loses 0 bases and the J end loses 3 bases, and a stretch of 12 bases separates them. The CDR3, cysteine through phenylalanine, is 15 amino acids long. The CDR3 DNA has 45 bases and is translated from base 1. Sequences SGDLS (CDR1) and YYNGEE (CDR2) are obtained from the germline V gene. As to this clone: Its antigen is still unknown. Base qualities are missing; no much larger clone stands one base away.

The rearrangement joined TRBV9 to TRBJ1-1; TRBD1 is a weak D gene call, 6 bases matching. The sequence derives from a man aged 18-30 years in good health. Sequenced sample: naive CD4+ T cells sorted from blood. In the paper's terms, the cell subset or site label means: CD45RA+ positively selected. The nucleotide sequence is TGTGCCAGCAGCGTAGGTGGGGGCAGGGACACTGAAGCTTTCTTT. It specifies CASSVGGGRDTEAFF.